This T cell receptor (beta chain) is from a study of CD8+ T cells in alopecia areata. Extraction of RNA preceded its reverse transcription into cDNA, which served as the sequencing template. Data came from immunoSEQ multiplex PCR; TCRdb stores just in-frame clones and leaves some out. Of about 140,000 clones listed, about 86% are singletons. The germline V and J ends were trimmed by 10 bases and 2 bases, with 15 bases remaining between them. Germline assignment: CDR1 MNHEY and CDR2 SMNVEV (reference sequence). This CDR3 has 13 amino acids. Described treatment: oral pan-JAK inhibitor, 5-10 mg twice daily.

The starting material was CD8+ T cells sorted from blood, obtained at week 4, from a patient treated with tofacitinib. The rearrangement joins TRBV27 to TRBJ2-7; D unclear. This receptor was obtained from a human donor with alopecia areata. In nucleotides, the CDR3 is TGTGCCACCTTTAGTCCGGATCCCTACGAGCAGTACTTC. Translation gives CATFSPDPYEQYF.